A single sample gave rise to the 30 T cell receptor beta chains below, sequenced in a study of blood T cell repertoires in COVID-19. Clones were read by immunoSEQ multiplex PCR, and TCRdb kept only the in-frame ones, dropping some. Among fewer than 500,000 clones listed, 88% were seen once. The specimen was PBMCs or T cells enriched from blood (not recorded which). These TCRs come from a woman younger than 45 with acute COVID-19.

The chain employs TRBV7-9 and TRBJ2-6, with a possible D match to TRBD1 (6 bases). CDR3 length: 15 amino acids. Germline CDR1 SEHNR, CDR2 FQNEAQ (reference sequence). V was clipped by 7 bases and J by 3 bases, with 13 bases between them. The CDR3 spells CASTSGVGGANVLTF. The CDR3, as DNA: TGTGCCAGCACGTCAGGGGTCGGTGGGGCCAACGTCCTGACTTTC.

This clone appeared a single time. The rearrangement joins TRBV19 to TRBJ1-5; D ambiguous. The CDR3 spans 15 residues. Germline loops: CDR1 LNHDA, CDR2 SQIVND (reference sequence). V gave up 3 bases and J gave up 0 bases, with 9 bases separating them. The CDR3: CASSILHSSNQPQHF. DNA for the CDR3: TGTGCCAGTAGTATTTTGCACAGTAGCAATCAGCCCCAGCATTTT.

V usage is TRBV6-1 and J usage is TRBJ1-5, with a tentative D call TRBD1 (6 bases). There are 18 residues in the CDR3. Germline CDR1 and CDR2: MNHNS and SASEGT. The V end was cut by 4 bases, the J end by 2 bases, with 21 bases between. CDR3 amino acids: CASSGPQGAVGGNQPQHF. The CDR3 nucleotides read TGTGCCAGCAGTGGGCCACAGGGTGCCGTGGGGGGCAATCAGCCCCAGCATTTT.

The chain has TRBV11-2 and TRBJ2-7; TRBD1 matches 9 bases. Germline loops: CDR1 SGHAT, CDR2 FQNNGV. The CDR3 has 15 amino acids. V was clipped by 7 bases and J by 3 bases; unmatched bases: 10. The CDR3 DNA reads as TGTGCCAGCACCCTCACAGGGGGCGGTAGCTACGAGCAGTACTTC. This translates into CASTLTGGGSYEQYF.

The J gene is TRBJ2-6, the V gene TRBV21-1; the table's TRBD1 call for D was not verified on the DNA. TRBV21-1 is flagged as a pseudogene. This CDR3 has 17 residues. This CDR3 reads CASPRDRVLSGANVLTF. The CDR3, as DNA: TGTGCCAGCCCCCGGGACAGGGTTTTGTCTGGGGCCAACGTCCTGACTTTC.

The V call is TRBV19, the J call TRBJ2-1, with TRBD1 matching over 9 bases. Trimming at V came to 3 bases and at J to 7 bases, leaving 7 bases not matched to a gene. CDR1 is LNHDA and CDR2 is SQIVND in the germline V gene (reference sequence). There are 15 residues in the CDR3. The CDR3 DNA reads TGTGCCAGTAGTATTGGGGACAGGGTAAAAAATGAGCAGTTCTTC. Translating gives CASSIGDRVKNEQFF.

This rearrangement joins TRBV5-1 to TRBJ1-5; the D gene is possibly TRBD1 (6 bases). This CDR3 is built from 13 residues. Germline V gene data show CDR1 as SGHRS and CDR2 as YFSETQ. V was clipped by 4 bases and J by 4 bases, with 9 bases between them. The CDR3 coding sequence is TGCGCCAGCAGCCAAACAGGGAATCAGCCCCAGCATTTT. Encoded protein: CASSQTGNQPQHF. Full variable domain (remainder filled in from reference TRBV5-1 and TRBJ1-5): KAGVTQTPRYLIKTRGQQVTLSCSPISGHRSVSWYQQTPGQGLQFLFEYFSETQRNKGNFPGRFSGRQFSNSRSEMNVSTLELGDSALYLCASSQTGNQPQHFGDGTRLSIL.

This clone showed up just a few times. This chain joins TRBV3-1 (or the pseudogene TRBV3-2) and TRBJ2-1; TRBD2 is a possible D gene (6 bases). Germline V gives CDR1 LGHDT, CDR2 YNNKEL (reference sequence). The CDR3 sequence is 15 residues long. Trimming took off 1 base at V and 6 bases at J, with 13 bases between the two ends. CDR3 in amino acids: CASSQGYGAGNEQFF. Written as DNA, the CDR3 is TGTGCCAGCAGCCAAGGATACGGAGCGGGCAATGAGCAGTTCTTC.

In DNA, the CDR3 is TGTGCCTGGAGTTTTTCTCAGGGCTCTGGAAACACCATATATTTT. It encodes CAWSFSQGSGNTIYF. The rearrangement joins TRBV30 to TRBJ1-3, with TRBD1 as a possible D gene (5 bases). With 2 bases removed from V and 0 bases from J, the gap between germline ends came to 11 bases. The V gene's germline CDR1 is GTSNPN and CDR2 SVGIG (reference sequence). This CDR3 contains 15 residues.

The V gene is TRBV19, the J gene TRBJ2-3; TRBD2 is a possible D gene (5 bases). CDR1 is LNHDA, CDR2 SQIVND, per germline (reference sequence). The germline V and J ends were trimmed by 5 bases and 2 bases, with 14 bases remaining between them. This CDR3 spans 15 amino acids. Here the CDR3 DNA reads TGTGCCAGTAGTTTTGGGGAGCCGGTCACAGATACGCAGTATTTT. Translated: CASSFGEPVTDTQYF. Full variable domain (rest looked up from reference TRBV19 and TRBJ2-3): DGGITQSPKYLFRKEGQNVTLSCEQNLNHDAMYWYRQDPGQGLRLIYYSQIVNDFQKGDIAEGYSVSREKKESFPLTVTSAQKNPTAFYLCASSFGEPVTDTQYFGPGTRLTVL.

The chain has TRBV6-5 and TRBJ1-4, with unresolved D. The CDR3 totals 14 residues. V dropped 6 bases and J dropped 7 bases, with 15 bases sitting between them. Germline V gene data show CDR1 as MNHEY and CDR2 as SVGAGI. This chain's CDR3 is CASRPDGGGEKLFF. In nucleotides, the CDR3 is TGTGCCAGCAGGCCCGATGGTGGCGGTGAAAAACTGTTTTTT.

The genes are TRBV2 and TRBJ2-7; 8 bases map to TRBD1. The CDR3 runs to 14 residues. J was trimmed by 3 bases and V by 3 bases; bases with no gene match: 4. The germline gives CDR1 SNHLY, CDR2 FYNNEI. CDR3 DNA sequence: TGTGCCAGCAGTGAGGGGACAGGAAACTACGAGCAGTACTTC. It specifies CASSEGTGNYEQYF.

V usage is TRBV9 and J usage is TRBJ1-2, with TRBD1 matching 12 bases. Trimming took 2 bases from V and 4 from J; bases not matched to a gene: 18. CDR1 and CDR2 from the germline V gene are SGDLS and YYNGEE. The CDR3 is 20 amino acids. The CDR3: CASSVARLTPGTGGSYGYTF. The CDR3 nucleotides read TGTGCCAGCAGCGTGGCCCGACTGACTCCCGGGACAGGGGGCAGCTATGGCTACACCTTC.

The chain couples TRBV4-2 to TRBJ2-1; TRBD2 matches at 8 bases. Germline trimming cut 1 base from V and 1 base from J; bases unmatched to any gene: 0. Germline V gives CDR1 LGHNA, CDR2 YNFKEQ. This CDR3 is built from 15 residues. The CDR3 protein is CASSQAGGSYNEQFF. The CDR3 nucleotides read TGTGCCAGCAGCCAAGCGGGGGGGTCCTACAATGAGCAGTTCTTC.

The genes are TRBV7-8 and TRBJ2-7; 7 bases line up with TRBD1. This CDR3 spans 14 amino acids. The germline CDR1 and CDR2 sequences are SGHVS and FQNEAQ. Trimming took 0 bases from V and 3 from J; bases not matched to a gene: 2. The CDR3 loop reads CASSLASGGYEQYF. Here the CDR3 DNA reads TGTGCCAGCAGCTTAGCTTCAGGGGGCTACGAGCAGTACTTC.

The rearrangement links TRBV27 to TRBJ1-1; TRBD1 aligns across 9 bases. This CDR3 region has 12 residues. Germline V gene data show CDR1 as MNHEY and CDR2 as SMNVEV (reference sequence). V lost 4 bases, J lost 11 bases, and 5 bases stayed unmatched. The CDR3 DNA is TGTGCCAGCAGTTCGACAGGGGGGTGGGCTTTCTTT. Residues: CASSSTGGWAFF.

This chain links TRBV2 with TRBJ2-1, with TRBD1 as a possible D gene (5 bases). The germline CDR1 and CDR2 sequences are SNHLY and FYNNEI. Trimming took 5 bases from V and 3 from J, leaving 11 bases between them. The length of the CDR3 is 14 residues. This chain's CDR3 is CASSPGQNYNEQFF. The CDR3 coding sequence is TGTGCCAGCAGTCCAGGACAAAACTACAATGAGCAGTTCTTC.

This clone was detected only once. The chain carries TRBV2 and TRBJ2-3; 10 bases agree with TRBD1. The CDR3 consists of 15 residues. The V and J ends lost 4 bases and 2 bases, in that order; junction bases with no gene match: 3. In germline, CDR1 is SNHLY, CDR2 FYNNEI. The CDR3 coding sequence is TGTGCCAGCAGTGGACAGGGGGCGAACACAGATACGCAGTATTTT. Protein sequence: CASSGQGANTDTQYF.

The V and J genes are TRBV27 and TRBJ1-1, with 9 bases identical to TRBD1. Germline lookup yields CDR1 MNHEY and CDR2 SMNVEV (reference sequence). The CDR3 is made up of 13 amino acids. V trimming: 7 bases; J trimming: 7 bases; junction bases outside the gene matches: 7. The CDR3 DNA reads TGTGCCAGCAACAACAGGGGGCAGGGTGAAGCTTTCTTT. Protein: CASNNRGQGEAFF.

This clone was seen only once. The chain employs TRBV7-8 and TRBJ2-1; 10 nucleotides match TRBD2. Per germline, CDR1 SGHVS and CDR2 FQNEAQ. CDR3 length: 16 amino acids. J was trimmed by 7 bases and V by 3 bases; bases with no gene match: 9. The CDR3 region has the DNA TGTGCCAGCAGCTTGGCTAGCGGGGGTTTACAGAATGAGCAGTTCTTC. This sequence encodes CASSLASGGLQNEQFF.

The CDR3 here is CASSLEGGPYNEQFF. The CDR3 DNA is TGCGCCAGCAGCTTGGAAGGGGGACCGTACAATGAGCAGTTCTTC. V usage is TRBV5-1 and J usage is TRBJ2-1; TRBD1 might be the D (6 bases). Germline assignment: CDR1 SGHRS and CDR2 YFSETQ. The V end lost 0 bases, the J end lost 4 bases, and 11 bases lay between the germline ends. The CDR3 has 15 amino acids.

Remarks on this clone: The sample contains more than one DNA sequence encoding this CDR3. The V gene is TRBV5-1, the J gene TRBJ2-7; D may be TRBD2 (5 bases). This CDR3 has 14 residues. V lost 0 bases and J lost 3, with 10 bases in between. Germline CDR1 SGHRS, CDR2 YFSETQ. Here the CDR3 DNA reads TGCGCCAGCAGCTTGGTTAGCGCTGGCTACGAGCAGTACTTC. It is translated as CASSLVSAGYEQYF.

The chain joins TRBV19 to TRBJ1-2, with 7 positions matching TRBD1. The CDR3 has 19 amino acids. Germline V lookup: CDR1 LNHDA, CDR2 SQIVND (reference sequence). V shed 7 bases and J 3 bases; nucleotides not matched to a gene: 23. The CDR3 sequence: CASNSRQGRRLGLDYGYTF. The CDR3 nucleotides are TGTGCCAGTAATTCGAGACAGGGTCGGCGGTTGGGGCTCGACTATGGCTACACCTTC.

Here the CDR3 DNA reads TGTGCCTGGAGTGGTGCTAGCCCTCCGGGCCGTGGTGGGACCCAGTACTTC. Its protein is CAWSGASPPGRGGTQYF. V usage is TRBV30 and J usage is TRBJ2-5, with a possible D match to TRBD2 (5 bases). This CDR3 has 17 amino acids. V lost 1 base, J lost 7 bases, and 25 bases lay in between. Germline loops: CDR1 GTSNPN, CDR2 SVGIG (reference sequence).

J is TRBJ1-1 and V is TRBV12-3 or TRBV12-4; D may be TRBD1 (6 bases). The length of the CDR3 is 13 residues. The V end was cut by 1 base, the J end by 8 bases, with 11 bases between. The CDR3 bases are TGTGCCAGCAGTTTAGAGGGGGGGAGCGAAGCTTTCTTT. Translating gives CASSLEGGSEAFF.

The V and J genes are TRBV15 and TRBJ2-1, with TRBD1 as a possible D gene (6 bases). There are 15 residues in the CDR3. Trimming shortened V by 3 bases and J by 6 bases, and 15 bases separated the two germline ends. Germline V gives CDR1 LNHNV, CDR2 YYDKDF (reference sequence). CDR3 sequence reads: CATSSLQQGGNEQFF. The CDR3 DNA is TGTGCCACCAGCAGTCTTCAACAGGGTGGCAATGAGCAGTTCTTC.

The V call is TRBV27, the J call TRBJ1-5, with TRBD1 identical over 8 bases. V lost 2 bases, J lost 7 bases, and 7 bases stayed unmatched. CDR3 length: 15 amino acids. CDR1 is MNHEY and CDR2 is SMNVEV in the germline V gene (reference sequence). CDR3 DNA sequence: TGTGCCAGCAGTTTAATGGGCAGGGGGCCGCAGCCCCAGCATTTT. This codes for CASSLMGRGPQPQHF.

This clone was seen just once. CDR3 amino acids: CSVARRLAETQYF. CDR3 bases: TGCAGCGTTGCTAGACGTTTGGCGGAGACCCAGTACTTC. This chain connects TRBV29-1 to TRBJ2-5; D remains unclear. Germline V gene data show CDR1 as SQVTM and CDR2 as ANQGSEA. The V end lost 4 bases, the J end lost 5 bases, and 14 bases lay between the germline ends. The CDR3 runs to 13 residues.

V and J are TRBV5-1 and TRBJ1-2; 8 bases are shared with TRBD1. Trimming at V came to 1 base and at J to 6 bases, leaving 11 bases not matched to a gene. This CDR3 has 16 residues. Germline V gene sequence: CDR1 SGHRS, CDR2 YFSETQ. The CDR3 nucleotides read TGCGCCAGCAGCTTGATCCCAGAACAGGGGGTGAATGGCTACACCTTC. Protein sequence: CASSLIPEQGVNGYTF. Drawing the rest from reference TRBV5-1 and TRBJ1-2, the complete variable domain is KAGVTQTPRYLIKTRGQQVTLSCSPISGHRSVSWYQQTPGQGLQFLFEYFSETQRNKGNFPGRFSGRQFSNSRSEMNVSTLELGDSALYLCASSLIPEQGVNGYTFGSGTRLTVV.

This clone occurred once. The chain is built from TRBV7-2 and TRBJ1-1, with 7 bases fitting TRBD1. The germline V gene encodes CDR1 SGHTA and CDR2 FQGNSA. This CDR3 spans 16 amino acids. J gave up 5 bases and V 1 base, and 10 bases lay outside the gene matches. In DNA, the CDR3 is TGTGCCAGCAGCTTAGGGAGCACTCAGGGGGGAACTGAAGCTTTCTTT. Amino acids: CASSLGSTQGGTEAFF.